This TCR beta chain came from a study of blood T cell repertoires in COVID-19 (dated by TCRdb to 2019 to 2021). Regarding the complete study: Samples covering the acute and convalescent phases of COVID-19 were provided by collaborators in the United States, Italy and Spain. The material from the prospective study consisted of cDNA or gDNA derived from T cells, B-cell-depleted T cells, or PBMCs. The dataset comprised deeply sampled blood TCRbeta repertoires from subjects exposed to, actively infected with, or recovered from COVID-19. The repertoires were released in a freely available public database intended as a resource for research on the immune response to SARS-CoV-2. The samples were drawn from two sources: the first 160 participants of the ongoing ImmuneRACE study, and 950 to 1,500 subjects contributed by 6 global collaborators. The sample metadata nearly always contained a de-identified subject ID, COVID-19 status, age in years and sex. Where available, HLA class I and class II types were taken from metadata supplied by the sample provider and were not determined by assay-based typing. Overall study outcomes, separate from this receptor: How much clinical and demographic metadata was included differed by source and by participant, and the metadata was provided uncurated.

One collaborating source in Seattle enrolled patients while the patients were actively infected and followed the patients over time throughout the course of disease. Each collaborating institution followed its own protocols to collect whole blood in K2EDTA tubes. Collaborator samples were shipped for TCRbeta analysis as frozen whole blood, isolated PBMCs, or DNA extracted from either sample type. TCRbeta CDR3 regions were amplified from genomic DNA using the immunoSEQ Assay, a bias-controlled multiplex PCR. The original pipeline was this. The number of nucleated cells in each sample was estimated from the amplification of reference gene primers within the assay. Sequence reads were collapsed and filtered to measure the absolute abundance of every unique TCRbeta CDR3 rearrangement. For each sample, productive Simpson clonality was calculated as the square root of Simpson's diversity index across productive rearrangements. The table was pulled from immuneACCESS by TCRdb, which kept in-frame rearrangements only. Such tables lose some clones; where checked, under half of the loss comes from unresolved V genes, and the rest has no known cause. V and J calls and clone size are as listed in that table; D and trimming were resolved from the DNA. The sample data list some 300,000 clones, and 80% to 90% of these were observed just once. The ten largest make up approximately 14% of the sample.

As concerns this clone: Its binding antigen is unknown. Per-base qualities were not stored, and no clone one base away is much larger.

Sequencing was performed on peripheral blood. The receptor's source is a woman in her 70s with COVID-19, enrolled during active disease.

The bases are TGTGCCAGTAGTTCCCCTACAGGAGCAGAGACCCAGTACTTC. This yields the protein CASSSPTGAETQYF. Here the chain combines TRBV19 and TRBJ2-5, and the D gene may be TRBD1, 5 bases matching. CDR1 and CDR2, per the germline V gene (reference sequence), are LNHDA and SQIVND. Trimming costs V 5 bases and J 4 bases, and their ends lie 14 bases apart. Its CDR3 holds 14 amino acids, cysteine through phenylalanine. This entry keeps only the CDR3 DNA: 42 bases, framed from base 1.